The 24 T cell receptor beta chains given below trace back to one sample, sequenced in a study of beta chain features in type 1 diabetes (dated by TCRdb to the late 2010s). What the work shows at the level of the full study, not this receptor alone: A moderate but significant shortening of TCRB CDR3 length was observed in type 1 diabetes patients in all four CD4+ subsets.

Preparation of the library involved the immunoSEQ multiplex PCR assay. The High Capacity cDNA Reverse Transcription Kit was used to reverse transcribe all of the isolated RNA, meaning that expressed TCRB transcripts were what got sequenced. Here the immuneACCESS table is served through TCRdb, limited to in-frame sequences with V and J called. Missing clones are a known gap in these copies; in checked studies unresolved V genes cover under half, and the rest lacks a known reason. The sample table holds 280,000 or so clones, of which about 15% were seen once. The top ten constitute 0.015% to 0.019% of the sample. The antigens for these receptors are not known. Sample: naive CD4+ T cells from blood. The cell subset or site label here, explained by the study, means: true naive CD4+ T cells. The receptors originated from a man aged 18-30 years with type 1 diabetes.

This clone turned up a few times. The chain has TRBV5-4 and TRBJ2-5; no definite D call. This CDR3 has 15 residues. V was pared by 2 bases and J by 5 bases, with 16 bases between. The germline gives CDR1 SGHNT, CDR2 YYREEE (reference sequence). As DNA, the CDR3 is TGTGCCAGCAGCTTAGACAATCGAGTTTTGGAGACCCAGTACTTC. Protein: CASSLDNRVLETQYF.

This clone was picked up a small number of times. The CDR3 reads CASSLEPDYRIYNEQFF. CDR3 sequence (DNA): TGCGCCAGCAGCTTGGAACCGGACTACCGAATCTACAATGAGCAGTTCTTC. This rearrangement joins TRBV5-1 to TRBJ2-1; TRBD2 might be the D (6 bases). CDR1 and CDR2 (germline): SGHRS, YFSETQ. The V and J ends lost 0 bases and 3 bases respectively, with 16 bases between them. The CDR3 loop spans 17 amino acids.

This clone turned up a few times. The chain combines TRBV5-1 with TRBJ2-5; 7 bases line up with TRBD1. With V trimmed by 4 bases and J by 2 bases, 8 bases remained unmatched. The germline V gene encodes CDR1 SGHRS and CDR2 YFSETQ. This CDR3 is built from 15 residues. CDR3 nucleotide sequence: TGCGCCAGCAGCGACCTGACAGGGTTACAAGAGACCCAGTACTTC. As protein: CASSDLTGLQETQYF.

This chain joins TRBV5-1 and TRBJ2-5; TRBD1 might be the D (6 bases). The V gene's germline CDR1 is SGHRS and CDR2 YFSETQ. V lost 3 bases and J lost 0, with 12 bases in between. There are 15 residues in the CDR3. CDR3 bases: TGCGCCAGCAGCTCCGGGACAAAGTACCAAGAGACCCAGTACTTC. It yields the protein CASSSGTKYQETQYF.

The genes are TRBV11-2 and TRBJ1-6, with 7 bases that match TRBD1. The CDR3 spans 15 residues. V lost 6 bases and J lost 7; bases outside the gene matches: 9. Germline-derived CDR1 and CDR2 are SGHAT and FQNNGV. CDR3 protein: CASRRPGQRNSPLHF. CDR3 bases: TGTGCCAGCAGGCGCCCGGGACAGCGAAATTCACCCCTCCACTTT.

J is TRBJ2-2 and V is TRBV18; D gene ambiguous. The length of the CDR3 is 14 residues. With 1 base removed from V and 6 bases from J, the gap between germline ends came to 9 bases. Per germline, CDR1 KGHSH and CDR2 LQKENI. CDR3 amino acids: CASSPRGSAGELFF. CDR3 bases: TGTGCCAGCTCACCACGAGGATCTGCCGGGGAGCTGTTTTTT. Full variable domain (rest looked up from reference TRBV18 and TRBJ2-2): NAGVMQNPRHLVRRRGQEARLRCSPMKGHSHVYWYRQLPEEGLKFMVYLQKENIIDESGMPKERFSAEFPKEGPSILRIQQVVRGDSAAYFCASSPRGSAGELFFGEGSRLTVL.

J is TRBJ1-2 and V is TRBV2; 8 bases match TRBD1. The V gene end was trimmed by 2 bases and the J gene end by 7 bases; junction bases not matched to a gene: 12. Looked up from germline, CDR1 is SNHLY and CDR2 is FYNNEI. This CDR3 contains 16 residues. The CDR3 bases are TGTGCCAGCAGTGAACAGGGGGCGTCGAGGTTCCGTGGCTACACCTTC. Protein product: CASSEQGASRFRGYTF.

This clone was counted between two and nine times. CDR3 sequence reads: CASSGGPGGTQYF. In DNA, the CDR3 is TGTGCCAGCAGTGGGGGCCCCGGTGGTACGCAGTATTTT. V usage is TRBV6-4 and J usage is TRBJ2-3, with D possibly matching TRBD1 (5 bases). The CDR3 contains 13 residues. The germline gives CDR1 MRHNA, CDR2 SNTAGT. Deletions cut 4 bases from V and 8 bases from J, with 13 bases between.

The chain is built from TRBV4-3 and TRBJ2-5, with D possibly TRBD2 on 7 matching bases. The CDR3 has 16 residues. CDR1 and CDR2 (germline): LGHNA, YSLEER. V lost 3 bases to trimming and J lost 9 bases, with 23 bases between them. CDR3 sequence: CASSHLGGGTPGSQYF. The CDR3 nucleotides are TGCGCCAGCAGCCATCTAGGGGGAGGGACCCCCGGGTCCCAGTACTTC.

This clone came up a few times. The chain combines TRBV4-1 with TRBJ2-4, with D tentatively TRBD2 (5 bases). CDR1 and CDR2 (germline): MGHRA, YSYEKL. Deletions cut 1 base from V and 8 bases from J, with 15 bases between. The CDR3 consists of 15 residues. DNA for the CDR3: TGCGCCAGCAGCCAAGTCGGCCTCCCCGGGGACATTCAGTACTTC. This codes for CASSQVGLPGDIQYF.

The V and J genes are TRBV15 and TRBJ1-3, with TRBD1 matching 8 bases. The germline gives CDR1 LNHNV, CDR2 YYDKDF (reference sequence). The CDR3 has 15 residues. With 3 bases clipped from V and 0 bases from J, the junction kept 1 base outside the gene matches. DNA of the CDR3: TGTGCCACCAGCAGGACAGGGGACTCTGGAAACACCATATATTTT. Translating gives CATSRTGDSGNTIYF. The complete variable domain, with remaining parts taken from reference TRBV15 and TRBJ1-3, reads DAMVIQNPRYQVTQFGKPVTLSCSQTLNHNVMYWYQQKSSQAPKLLFHYYDKDFNNEADTPDNFQSRRPNTSFCFLDIRSPGLGDTAMYLCATSRTGDSGNTIYFGEGSWLTVV.

The CDR3 region has the DNA TGTGCCAGCTCACCCAGGGTTTCAACTAATGAAAAACTGTTTTTT. This gives the protein CASSPRVSTNEKLFF. V usage is TRBV18 and J usage is TRBJ1-4, with D possibly being TRBD1 (5 bases). CDR1 is KGHSH, CDR2 LQKENI, per germline. Trimming removed 3 bases from V and 0 bases from J, with 8 bases in between. The CDR3 extends over 15 amino acids. Supplemented by reference TRBV18 and TRBJ1-4, the full variable domain reads NAGVMQNPRHLVRRRGQEARLRCSPMKGHSHVYWYRQLPEEGLKFMVYLQKENIIDESGMPKERFSAEFPKEGPSILRIQQVVRGDSAAYFCASSPRVSTNEKLFFGSGTQLSVL.

The chain is built from TRBV6-4 and TRBJ1-2; 9 nucleotides align to TRBD1. Trimming cost V 2 bases and J 2 bases; bases outside gene matches: 3. This CDR3 comprises 15 residues. Germline lookup yields CDR1 MRHNA and CDR2 SNTAGT. The CDR3 loop is CASSDPTGGNYGYTF. In DNA form, the CDR3 reads TGTGCCAGCAGTGACCCCACAGGGGGCAACTATGGCTACACCTTC.

The gene calls are TRBV7-8 and TRBJ2-3; D possibly corresponds to TRBD1 (5 bases). Germline V gene data show CDR1 as SGHVS and CDR2 as FQNEAQ. V was shortened by 2 bases and J by 4 bases, with 10 bases between the two germline ends. This CDR3 is built from 14 residues. The CDR3 protein is CASSLSTGPDTQYF. The DNA of the CDR3 is TGTGCCAGCAGCTTATCTACAGGTCCAGATACGCAGTATTTT.

The J gene is TRBJ1-3, the V gene TRBV5-4; possibly TRBD1 for D (5 bases). The germline CDR1 and CDR2 sequences are SGHNT and YYREEE (reference sequence). Trimming took 3 bases from V and 2 from J, leaving 12 bases between them. The length of the CDR3 is 15 residues. CDR3 DNA sequence: TGTGCCAGCAGCTCAGGGTTCGTCGCTGGAAACACCATATATTTT. It specifies CASSSGFVAGNTIYF.

The J gene is TRBJ1-2, the V gene TRBV30, with D perhaps matching TRBD1 (5 bases). V shed 8 bases and J shed 9 bases, with 19 bases lying between them. Per germline, CDR1 GTSNPN and CDR2 SVGIG (reference sequence). CDR3 size: 12 residues. The CDR3, as DNA: TGTGCCGAACAGGCCGACCCAACAAGCTACACCTTC. Its protein product is CAEQADPTSYTF.

This clone was recorded a few times. The chain has TRBV5-5 and TRBJ2-1; no firm D call. The germline CDR1 and CDR2 sequences are SGHKS and YYEKEE (reference sequence). The CDR3 length is 14 residues. V lost 6 bases to trimming and J lost 0 bases, with 10 bases between them. This CDR3 reads CASIHPSSYNEQFF. The CDR3 DNA reads TGTGCCAGCATTCACCCGAGCTCCTACAATGAGCAGTTCTTC.

This clone was seen only a few times. The chain links TRBV1 to TRBJ2-1; TRBD2 was called by the table and not checked on the DNA. TRBV1 is a listed pseudogene. The CDR3 loop spans 20 amino acids. The CDR3 DNA reads TGCACCAGCAGCCAAGACGTTGAAGATAGCGGGGGGAGCTCCTACAATGAGCAGTTCTTC. Translated, it gives CTSSQDVEDSGGSSYNEQFF.

This clone came up a few times. The gene calls are TRBV30 and TRBJ1-2; TRBD1 is a possible D gene (5 bases). V lost 3 bases to trimming and J lost 6 bases, with 14 bases between them. The CDR3 runs to 13 residues. From germline, CDR1 is GTSNPN and CDR2 SVGIG (reference sequence). The CDR3 region is CAWRTRDDHGYTF. The CDR3, as DNA: TGTGCCTGGAGAACCAGGGATGACCATGGCTACACCTTC.

Only a few counts were recorded for this clone. The chain carries TRBV4-2 and TRBJ2-7; 11 positions agree with TRBD2. Germline assignment: CDR1 LGHNA and CDR2 YNFKEQ. The CDR3 runs 14 residues. The J segment lost 9 bases and the V segment lost 3 bases, leaving 7 bases of the junction unmatched. CDR3: CASSQGTSGRPQYF. CDR3 bases: TGTGCCAGCAGCCAGGGAACTAGCGGGAGACCGCAGTACTTC.

The CDR3 DNA reads as TGTGCCAGCAGCGAAATAGCGGGAGGGCCCTACGAGCAGTACTTC. This gives the protein CASSEIAGGPYEQYF. The chain recombines TRBV9 with TRBJ2-7; 11 bases agree with TRBD2. The CDR3 sequence is 15 residues long. V shed 3 bases, J shed 2 bases, and the junction held 4 bases outside the gene matches. The germline gives CDR1 SGDLS, CDR2 YYNGEE.

In its sample, this clone was seen a few times. V usage is TRBV7-9 and J usage is TRBJ2-1; the match to TRBD2 covers 8 bases. After removal of 5 bases from V and 6 bases from J, the junction contained 15 bases not matched to a gene. The CDR3 consists of 17 residues. Germline V CDR1 and CDR2: SEHNR, FQNEAQ (reference sequence). For the CDR3, the DNA is TGTGCCAGCAGCCCGTTGATGGCGGGGGGAATATTCAATGAGCAGTTCTTC. Translated, it gives CASSPLMAGGIFNEQFF.

In regard to this clone: One junction end does not reproduce the germline sequence, and a read error may be involved. V gene TRBV28 combines with J gene TRBJ2-1; the match to TRBD1 covers 7 bases. The germline gives CDR1 MDHEN, CDR2 SYDVKM. The CDR3 extends over 11 amino acids. CDR3 region: CASSSDRTPIF. The CDR3 bases are TGTGCCAGCAGCTCGGACAGGACCCCAATCTTC.

The rearrangement joins TRBV9 to TRBJ2-7; 11 bases agree with TRBD2. This CDR3 is 14 amino acids long. Trimming removed 4 bases from V and 4 bases from J; junction bases left unmatched: 4. Per germline, CDR1 SGDLS and CDR2 YYNGEE. The CDR3 bases are TGTGCCAGCAGCTCACTAGCGGGGGAGTACGAGCAGTACTTC. Protein product: CASSSLAGEYEQYF. The full variable domain, completed using reference TRBV9 and TRBJ2-7, is DSGVTQTPKHLITATGQRVTLRCSPRSGDLSVYWYQQSLDQGLQFLIQYYNGEERAKGNILERFSAQQFPDLHSELNLSSLELGDSALYFCASSSLAGEYEQYFGPGTRLTVT.